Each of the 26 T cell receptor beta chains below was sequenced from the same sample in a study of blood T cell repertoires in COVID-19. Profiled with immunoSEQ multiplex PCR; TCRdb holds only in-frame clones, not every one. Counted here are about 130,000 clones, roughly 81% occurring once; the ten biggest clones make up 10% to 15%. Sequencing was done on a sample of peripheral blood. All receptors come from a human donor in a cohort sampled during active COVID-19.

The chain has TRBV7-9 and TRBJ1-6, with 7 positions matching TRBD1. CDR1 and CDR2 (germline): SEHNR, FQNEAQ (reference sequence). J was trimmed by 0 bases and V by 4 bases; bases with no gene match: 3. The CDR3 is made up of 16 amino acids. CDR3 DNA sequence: TGTGCCAGCAGCTCCAGGGGGAGCTCCTATAATTCACCCCTCCACTTT. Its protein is CASSSRGSSYNSPLHF.

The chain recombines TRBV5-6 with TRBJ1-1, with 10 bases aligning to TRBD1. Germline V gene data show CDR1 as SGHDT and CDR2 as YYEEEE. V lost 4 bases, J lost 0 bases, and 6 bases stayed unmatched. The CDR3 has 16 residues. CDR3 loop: CASSSPGQGLNTEAFF. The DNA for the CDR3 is TGTGCCAGCAGCAGCCCGGGACAGGGGTTGAACACTGAAGCTTTCTTT.

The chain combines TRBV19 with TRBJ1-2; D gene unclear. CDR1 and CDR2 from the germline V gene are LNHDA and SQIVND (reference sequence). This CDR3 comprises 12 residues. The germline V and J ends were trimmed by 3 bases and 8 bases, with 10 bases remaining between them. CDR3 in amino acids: CASSIPSGGYTF. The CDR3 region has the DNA TGTGCCAGTAGTATCCCATCCGGGGGCTACACCTTC.

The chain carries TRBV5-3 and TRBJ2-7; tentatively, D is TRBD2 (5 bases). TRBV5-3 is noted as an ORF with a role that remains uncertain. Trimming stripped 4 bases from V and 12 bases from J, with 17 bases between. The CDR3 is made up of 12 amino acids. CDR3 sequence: CARSPEVRVAYF. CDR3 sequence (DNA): TGTGCCAGAAGCCCGGAGGTACGGGTAGCGTACTTC.

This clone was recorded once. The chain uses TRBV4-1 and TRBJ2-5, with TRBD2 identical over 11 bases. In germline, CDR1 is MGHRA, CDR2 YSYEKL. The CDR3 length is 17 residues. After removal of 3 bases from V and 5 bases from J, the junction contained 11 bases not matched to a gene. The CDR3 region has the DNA TGCGCCAGCAGCCAGCTTGATAGCGGGGGGGGATCGGAGACCCAGTACTTC. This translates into CASSQLDSGGGSETQYF.

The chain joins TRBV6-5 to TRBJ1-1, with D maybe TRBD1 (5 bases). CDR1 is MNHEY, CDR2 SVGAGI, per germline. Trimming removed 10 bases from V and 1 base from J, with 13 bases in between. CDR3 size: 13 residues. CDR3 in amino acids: CAISGTENTEAFF. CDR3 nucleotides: TGTGCCATTTCCGGGACTGAGAACACTGAAGCTTTCTTT.

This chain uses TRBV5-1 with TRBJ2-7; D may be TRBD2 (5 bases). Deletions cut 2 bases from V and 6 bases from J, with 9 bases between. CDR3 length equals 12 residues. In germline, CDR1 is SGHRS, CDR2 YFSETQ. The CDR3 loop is CASSFSGSEQYF. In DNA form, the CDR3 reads TGCGCCAGCAGCTTCTCGGGGTCCGAGCAGTACTTC.

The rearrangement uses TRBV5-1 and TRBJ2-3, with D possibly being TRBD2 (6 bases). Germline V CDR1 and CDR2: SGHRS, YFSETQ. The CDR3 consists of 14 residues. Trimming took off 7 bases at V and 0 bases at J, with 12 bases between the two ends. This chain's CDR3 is CASASGTSTDTQYF. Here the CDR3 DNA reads TGCGCCAGCGCGTCCGGGACTAGCACAGATACGCAGTATTTT.

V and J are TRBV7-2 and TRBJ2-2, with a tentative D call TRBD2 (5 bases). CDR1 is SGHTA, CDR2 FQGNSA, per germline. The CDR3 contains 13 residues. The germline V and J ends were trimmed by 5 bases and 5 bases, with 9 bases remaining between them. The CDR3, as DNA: TGTGCCAGCAGCCCCAGAGGGACCGGGGAGCTGTTTTTT. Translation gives CASSPRGTGELFF.

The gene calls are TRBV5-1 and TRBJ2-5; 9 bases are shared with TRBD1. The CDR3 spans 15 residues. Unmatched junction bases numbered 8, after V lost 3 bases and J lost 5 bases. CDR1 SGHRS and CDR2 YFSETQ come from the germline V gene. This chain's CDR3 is CASSSLNRGPETQYF. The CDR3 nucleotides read TGCGCCAGCAGCTCCCTTAACAGGGGGCCGGAGACCCAGTACTTC.

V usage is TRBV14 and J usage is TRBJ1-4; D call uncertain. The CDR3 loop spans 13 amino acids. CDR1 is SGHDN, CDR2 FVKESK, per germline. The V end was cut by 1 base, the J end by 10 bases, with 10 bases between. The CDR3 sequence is CASSQGRGGKLFF. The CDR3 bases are TGTGCCAGCAGCCAAGGACGAGGAGGAAAACTGTTTTTT.

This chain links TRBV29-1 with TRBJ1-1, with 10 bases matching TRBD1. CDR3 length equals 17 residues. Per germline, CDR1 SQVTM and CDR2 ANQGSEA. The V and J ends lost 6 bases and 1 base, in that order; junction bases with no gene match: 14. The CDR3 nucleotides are TGCAGCGTAGGGTTCGGACAGGGGGTTGTGCGGAACACTGAAGCTTTCTTT. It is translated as CSVGFGQGVVRNTEAFF.

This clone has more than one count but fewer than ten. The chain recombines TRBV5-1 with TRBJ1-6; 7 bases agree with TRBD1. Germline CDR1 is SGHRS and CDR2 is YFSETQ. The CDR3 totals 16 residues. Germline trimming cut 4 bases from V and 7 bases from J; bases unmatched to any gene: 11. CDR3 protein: CASSPIEQGFNSPLHF. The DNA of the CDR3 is TGCGCCAGCAGCCCAATCGAACAGGGGTTCAATTCACCCCTCCACTTT.

The CDR3 region is CASSFPTSTTYEQYF. The DNA for the CDR3 is TGTGCCAGCAGCTTCCCGACAAGTACGACCTACGAGCAGTACTTC. The chain recombines TRBV6-2 or TRBV6-3 with TRBJ2-7; D gene ambiguous. The CDR3 consists of 15 residues. Looked up from germline, CDR1 is MNHEY and CDR2 is SVGEGT. Deletions cut 6 bases from V and 2 bases from J, with 17 bases between.

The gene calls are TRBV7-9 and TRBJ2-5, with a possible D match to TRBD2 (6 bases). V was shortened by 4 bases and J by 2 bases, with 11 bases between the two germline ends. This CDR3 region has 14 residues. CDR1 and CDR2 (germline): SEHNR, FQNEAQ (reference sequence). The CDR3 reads CASSSGAGQETQYF. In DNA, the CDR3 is TGTGCCAGCAGCTCAGGCGCGGGGCAAGAGACCCAGTACTTC.

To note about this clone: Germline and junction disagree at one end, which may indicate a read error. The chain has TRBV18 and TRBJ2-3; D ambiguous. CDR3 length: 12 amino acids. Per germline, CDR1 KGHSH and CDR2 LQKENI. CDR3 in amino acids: CASSPPGGGQYF. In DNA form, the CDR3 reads TGTGCCAGCTCCCCACCTGGCGGCGGGCAGTATTTT.

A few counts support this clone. The CDR3 DNA sequence: TGTGCCAGCAGCTCGGAGACAGGGGATAGTTCACCCCTCCACTTT. Protein: CASSSETGDSSPLHF. The chain links TRBV6-6 to TRBJ1-6; the match to TRBD1 covers 8 bases. Unmatched junction bases numbered 10, after V lost 6 bases and J lost 9 bases. Germline V gene data show CDR1 as MNHNY and CDR2 as SVGAGI (reference sequence). The CDR3 covers 15 residues.

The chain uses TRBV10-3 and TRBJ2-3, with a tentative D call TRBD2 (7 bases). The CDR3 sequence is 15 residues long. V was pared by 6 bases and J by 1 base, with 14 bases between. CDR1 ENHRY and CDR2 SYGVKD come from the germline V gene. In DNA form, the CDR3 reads TGTGCCATCAGGGGAGGGGGGGGTGGCACAGATACGCAGTATTTT. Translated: CAIRGGGGGTDTQYF.

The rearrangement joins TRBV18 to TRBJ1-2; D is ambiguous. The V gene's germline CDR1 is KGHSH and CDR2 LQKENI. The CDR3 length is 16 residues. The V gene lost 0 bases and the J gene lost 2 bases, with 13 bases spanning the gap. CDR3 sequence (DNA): TGTGCCAGCTCACCACCGTTAGGGAGGGAGAACTATGGCTACACCTTC. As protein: CASSPPLGRENYGYTF.

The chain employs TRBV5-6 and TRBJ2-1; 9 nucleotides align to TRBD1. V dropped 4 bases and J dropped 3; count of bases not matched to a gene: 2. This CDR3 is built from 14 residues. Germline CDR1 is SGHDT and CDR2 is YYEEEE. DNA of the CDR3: TGTGCCAGCAGCGGGACAGGGCTCTACAATGAGCAGTTCTTC. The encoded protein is CASSGTGLYNEQFF.

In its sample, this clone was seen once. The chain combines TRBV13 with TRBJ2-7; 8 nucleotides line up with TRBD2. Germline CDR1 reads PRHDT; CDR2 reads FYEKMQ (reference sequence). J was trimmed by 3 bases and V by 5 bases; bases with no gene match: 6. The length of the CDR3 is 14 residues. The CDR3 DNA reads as TGTGCCAGCAGCATTAGCGGGGATTACTACGAGCAGTACTTC. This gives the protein CASSISGDYYEQYF.

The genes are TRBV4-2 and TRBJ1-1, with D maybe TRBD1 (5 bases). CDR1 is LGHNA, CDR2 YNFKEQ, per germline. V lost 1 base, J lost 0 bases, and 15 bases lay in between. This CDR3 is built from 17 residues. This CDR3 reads CASSQVGVTGMNTEAFF. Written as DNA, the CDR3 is TGTGCCAGCAGCCAAGTAGGGGTGACTGGAATGAACACTGAAGCTTTCTTT.

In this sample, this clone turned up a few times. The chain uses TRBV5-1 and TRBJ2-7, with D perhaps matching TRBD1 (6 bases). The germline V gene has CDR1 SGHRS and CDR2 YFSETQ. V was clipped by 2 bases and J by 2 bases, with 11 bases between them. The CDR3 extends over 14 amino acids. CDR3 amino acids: CASSFGQTTYEQYF. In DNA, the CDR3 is TGCGCCAGCAGCTTCGGACAGACCACCTACGAGCAGTACTTC.

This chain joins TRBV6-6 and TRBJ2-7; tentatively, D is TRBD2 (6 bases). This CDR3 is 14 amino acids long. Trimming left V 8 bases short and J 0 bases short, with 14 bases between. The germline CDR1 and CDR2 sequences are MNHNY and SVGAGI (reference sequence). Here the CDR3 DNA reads TGTGCCAGCCTGGGACTTTTTGGCTCCTACGAGCAGTACTTC. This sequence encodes CASLGLFGSYEQYF.

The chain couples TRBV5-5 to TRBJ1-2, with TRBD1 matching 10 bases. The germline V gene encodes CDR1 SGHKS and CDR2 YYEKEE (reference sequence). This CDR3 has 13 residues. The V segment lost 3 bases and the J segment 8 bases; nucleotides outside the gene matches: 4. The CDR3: CASSSKTGGGYTF. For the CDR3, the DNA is TGTGCCAGCAGCTCCAAGACAGGGGGCGGCTACACCTTC.

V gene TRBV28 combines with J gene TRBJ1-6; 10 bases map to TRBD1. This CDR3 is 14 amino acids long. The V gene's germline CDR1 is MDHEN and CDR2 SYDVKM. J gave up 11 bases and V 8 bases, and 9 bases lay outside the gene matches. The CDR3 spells CASGSTGGATPLHF. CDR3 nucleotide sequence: TGTGCCAGCGGATCGACAGGGGGCGCGACACCCCTCCACTTT.